One and the same sample provided the 32 T cell receptor beta chains below, sequenced in a study of CXCR3 chemokines and chemotherapy response in bladder cancer. TCRdb re-called the PCR reads through MiXCR, storing one row per CDR3 protein. Of some 2,900 distinct CDR3 sequences listed, about 10% are singletons. This specimen was collected from a patient whose treatment included neoadjuvant chemotherapy. Receptors originate from a human donor with bladder cancer that responded to neoadjuvant chemotherapy.

At least ten counts were recorded for this clonotype. The rearrangement uses TRBV5-6 and TRBJ1-1; the D gene is possibly TRBD1 (5 bases). Germline V gene data show CDR1 as SGHDT and CDR2 as YYEEEE. V was cut by 4 bases and J by 5 bases, with 18 bases left in between. CDR3 size: 15 residues. CDR3 amino acids: CASSLPTGGVTEAFF. The DNA of the CDR3 is TGTGCCAGCAGCCTCCCGACTGGGGGTGTTACTGAAGCTTTCTTT.

In its sample, this clonotype was seen many times. CDR3 sequence reads: CASSPDTSYEQYF. The DNA of the CDR3 is TGTGCCAGCAGCCCAGACACCTCCTACGAGCAGTACTTC. V and J are TRBV7-9 and TRBJ2-7; D uncertain. This CDR3 has 13 amino acids. The V end lost 5 bases, the J end lost 0 bases, and 8 bases lay between the germline ends. The V gene's germline CDR1 is SEHNR and CDR2 FQNEAQ (reference sequence).

The table lists this clonotype with many counts. This sequence joins TRBV18 and TRBJ1-5; D unresolved. Germline V CDR1 and CDR2: KGHSH, LQKENI. Trimming left V 0 bases short and J 4 bases short, with 7 bases between. The CDR3 loop spans 14 amino acids. This CDR3 is CASSPPGRNQPQHF. In DNA form, the CDR3 reads TGTGCCAGCTCACCACCGGGGAGAAATCAGCCCCAGCATTTT.

Sample share makes this clonotype large (0.1 to 1%). This chain links TRBV6-2 or TRBV6-3 with TRBJ1-2; TRBD1 is a possible D gene (5 bases). The CDR3 extends over 14 amino acids. Trimming took 6 bases from V and 3 from J, leaving 14 bases between them. Looked up from germline, CDR1 is MNHEY and CDR2 is SVGEGT. The CDR3 here is CASSLVSGYYGYTF. CDR3 in DNA: TGTGCCAGCAGCTTGGTATCAGGGTACTATGGCTACACCTTC.

This clonotype came up many times. The chain employs TRBV7-2 and TRBJ2-3; D is undetermined. The V gene's germline CDR1 is SGHTA and CDR2 FQGNSA. V lost 6 bases and J lost 3, with 7 bases in between. CDR3 length: 12 amino acids. The CDR3 sequence is CASRLMTDTQYF. CDR3 bases: TGTGCCAGCAGACTAATGACAGATACGCAGTATTTT.

There are many counts of this clonotype. V gene TRBV29-1 combines with J gene TRBJ1-2; tentatively, D is TRBD1 (6 bases). Trimming stripped 0 bases from V and 7 bases from J, with 12 bases between. The CDR3 loop spans 13 amino acids. CDR1 is SQVTM and CDR2 is ANQGSEA in the germline V gene. DNA for the CDR3: TGCAGCGTTGAAGATTACAGGGATACTGGCTACACCTTC. As protein: CSVEDYRDTGYTF.

J is TRBJ1-1 and V is TRBV28; D is perhaps TRBD1 (5 bases). V was trimmed by 3 bases and J by 5 bases, leaving 7 bases between them. This CDR3 has 12 amino acids. Germline CDR1 is MDHEN and CDR2 is SYDVKM. In DNA, the CDR3 is TGTGCCAGCAGTTTGGGGCGGACTGAAGCTTTCTTT. Amino acids: CASSLGRTEAFF.

The table lists this clonotype with a few counts. The chain employs TRBV5-5 and TRBJ2-3; the match to TRBD1 covers 7 bases. The CDR3 runs 17 residues. The trim removed 4 bases at V and 3 bases at J, leaving 14 bases unmatched. Germline V gives CDR1 SGHKS, CDR2 YYEKEE (reference sequence). CDR3 nucleotide sequence: TGTGCCAGCAGCCCACCTACGGGACAGATGAGGACAGATACGCAGTATTTT. This codes for CASSPPTGQMRTDTQYF.

By frequency in the sample, this clonotype is medium-sized. The chain has TRBV18 and TRBJ1-2, with D unresolved. V was shortened by 0 bases and J by 10 bases, with 15 bases between the two germline ends. This CDR3 comprises 14 residues. The germline V gene encodes CDR1 KGHSH and CDR2 LQKENI. CDR3 sequence (DNA): TGTGCCAGCTCACCACCTAGGACCCGATCCATCTACACCTTC. Translation gives CASSPPRTRSIYTF. Using reference TRBV18 and TRBJ1-2 for the parts outside the CDR3, the full variable domain is NAGVMQNPRHLVRRRGQEARLRCSPMKGHSHVYWYRQLPEEGLKFMVYLQKENIIDESGMPKERFSAEFPKEGPSILRIQQVVRGDSAAYFCASSPPRTRSIYTFGSGTRLTVV.

The chain has TRBV7-9 and TRBJ2-7; TRBD2 matches at 10 bases. CDR1 and CDR2 (germline): SEHNR, FQNEAQ (reference sequence). J gave up 6 bases and V 2 bases, and 7 bases lay outside the gene matches. This CDR3 region has 15 residues. CDR3 DNA sequence: TGTGCCAGCAGCTTATATCTAGCGGGAGAGAGCGAGCAGTACTTC. Its protein is CASSLYLAGESEQYF.

This clonotype occurred many times. The gene calls are TRBV7-2 and TRBJ1-4; no definite D call. This CDR3 region has 14 residues. Trimming pared 4 bases from V and 7 bases from J, leaving 13 bases between. CDR1 and CDR2 (germline): SGHTA, FQGNSA. CDR3 nucleotides: TGTGCCAGCAGCTCTCCCCTCCGGAGTGAAAAACTGTTTTTT. Its translation: CASSSPLRSEKLFF.

A note on this clonotype: A junction end diverges from the germline sequence, so it may reflect a read error. The chain links TRBV30 to TRBJ1-4; D uncertain. Germline V gene sequence: CDR1 GTSNPN, CDR2 SVGIG (reference sequence). CDR3 length: 15 amino acids. The CDR3 protein is CAWSVSFSSNEQLFF. CDR3 nucleotides: TGTGCCTGGAGTGTGTCCTTCTCCTCTAATGAACAACTGTTTTTT.

This clonotype was counted a few times. V usage is TRBV20-1 and J usage is TRBJ1-5; TRBD1 agrees at 7 bases. The CDR3 is 13 amino acids. Losses at the gene ends were 3 bases for V and 3 bases for J; bases not matched to a gene: 2. Germline V gene sequence: CDR1 DFQATT, CDR2 SNEGSKA (reference sequence). The CDR3 nucleotides read TGCAGTGCTAGGGGACAGCTCAATCAGCCCCAGCATTTT. Translating gives CSARGQLNQPQHF.

This clonotype was seen ten or more times. The CDR3 spells CSLLAGGETQYF. The CDR3 DNA reads TGCAGCTTGTTAGCGGGAGGTGAGACCCAGTACTTC. V usage is TRBV29-1 and J usage is TRBJ2-5; the match to TRBD2 covers 10 bases. Germline trimming cut 8 bases from V and 5 bases from J; bases unmatched to any gene: 5. In germline, CDR1 is SQVTM, CDR2 ANQGSEA. The CDR3 runs to 12 residues.

There are many counts of this clonotype. The rearrangement links TRBV6-1 to TRBJ2-4, with 9 bases lining up with TRBD1. The V gene's germline CDR1 is MNHNS and CDR2 SASEGT. This CDR3 contains 15 residues. The ends lost 5 bases at V and 6 bases at J; junction bases unmatched: 8. DNA for the CDR3: TGTGCCAGCAGTCACCCGGGACAGGGTCTAAACATTCAGTACTTC. Protein product: CASSHPGQGLNIQYF.

Many counts were recorded for this clonotype. V is TRBV18 and J is TRBJ1-1; D unresolved. Germline assignment: CDR1 KGHSH and CDR2 LQKENI. V was pared by 3 bases and J by 7 bases, with 6 bases between. The CDR3 sequence is 11 residues long. The CDR3 loop is CASSPGVEAFF. The CDR3, as DNA: TGTGCCAGCTCACCTGGAGTTGAAGCTTTCTTT. Full variable domain (remainder filled in from reference TRBV18 and TRBJ1-1): NAGVMQNPRHLVRRRGQEARLRCSPMKGHSHVYWYRQLPEEGLKFMVYLQKENIIDESGMPKERFSAEFPKEGPSILRIQQVVRGDSAAYFCASSPGVEAFFGQGTRLTVV.

By sample share, this clonotype is medium-sized. This chain uses TRBV6-1 with TRBJ2-6; D gene unclear. CDR3 length: 18 residues. Germline V lookup: CDR1 MNHNS, CDR2 SASEGT. V lost 2 bases to trimming and J lost 6 bases, with 20 bases between them. The CDR3 spells CASSEFVSGSLEANVLTF. CDR3 DNA: TGTGCCAGCAGTGAATTCGTATCCGGTTCTCTGGAGGCCAACGTCCTGACTTTC.

With regard to this clonotype: A junction boundary mismatches the germline segment, possibly from a read error. The chain joins TRBV6-1 to TRBJ2-1; TRBD1 agrees at 8 bases. The CDR3 has 18 residues. In germline, CDR1 is MNHNS, CDR2 SASEGT. CDR3 in amino acids: CASSEEWGQALAYKEQFF. CDR3 in DNA: TGTGCCAGCAGTGAGGAATGGGGACAGGCGCTGGCCTACAAGGAGCAGTTCTTC.

This clonotype appeared many times. The chain recombines TRBV6-2 or TRBV6-3 with TRBJ2-1; TRBD2 aligns across 8 bases. The germline V gene has CDR1 MNHEY and CDR2 SVGEGT. There are 14 residues in the CDR3. With V trimmed by 4 bases and J by 5 bases, 4 bases remained unmatched. As DNA, the CDR3 is TGTGCCAGCAGTTTCGGGGGGGTGAACAATGAGCAGTTCTTC. This sequence encodes CASSFGGVNNEQFF.

This clonotype came up many times. The V gene is TRBV20-1, the J gene TRBJ1-1; D is possibly TRBD1 (5 bases). Trimming pared 1 base from V and 4 bases from J, leaving 7 bases between. The length of the CDR3 is 12 residues. Germline lookup yields CDR1 DFQATT and CDR2 SNEGSKA (reference sequence). CDR3 sequence reads: CSARVRGTEAFF. The CDR3 DNA reads TGCAGTGCTAGAGTGAGGGGCACTGAAGCTTTCTTT.

At least ten counts were recorded for this clonotype. The rearrangement links TRBV12-3 or TRBV12-4 to TRBJ2-7, with D uncertain. This CDR3 spans 12 amino acids. V shed 6 bases and J shed 2 bases, with 8 bases lying between them. CDR3 protein: CASSFTPYEQYF. DNA for the CDR3: TGTGCCAGCAGCTTTACTCCCTACGAGCAGTACTTC.

By proportion, this clonotype is medium-sized. This chain connects TRBV13 to TRBJ2-4, with D perhaps matching TRBD1 or TRBD2 (5 bases each). The V and J ends lost 6 bases and 5 bases respectively, with 14 bases between them. This CDR3 spans 14 amino acids. Germline CDR1 and CDR2: PRHDT and FYEKMQ (reference sequence). The CDR3, as DNA: TGTGCCAGCAGTGTCCCCGGGACGGAAAACATTCAGTACTTC. Translation gives CASSVPGTENIQYF.

This clonotype has at least ten counts. This sequence joins TRBV12-3 or TRBV12-4 and TRBJ1-5; D is undetermined. CDR3 length: 13 amino acids. The germline V and J ends were trimmed by 3 bases and 3 bases, with 6 bases remaining between them. CDR3 coding DNA: TGTGCCAGCAGTTTTAGTTACAATCAGCCCCAGCATTTT. Translated, it gives CASSFSYNQPQHF.

This clonotype was counted at least ten times. V is TRBV19 and J is TRBJ2-5; D remains ambiguous. The length of the CDR3 is 13 residues. The germline V and J ends were trimmed by 5 bases and 5 bases, with 12 bases remaining between them. Germline lookup yields CDR1 LNHDA and CDR2 SQIVND (reference sequence). The CDR3 region is CASSWTYWETQYF. The CDR3, as DNA: TGTGCCAGTAGTTGGACCTACTGGGAGACCCAGTACTTC.

This clonotype was counted at least ten times. The rearrangement links TRBV6-2 or TRBV6-3 to TRBJ2-1; no clear D gene. Trimming shortened V by 7 bases and J by 7 bases, and 11 bases separated the two germline ends. The CDR3 totals 12 residues. Looked up from germline, CDR1 is MNHEY and CDR2 is SVGEGT. CDR3 in amino acids: CASTSYVNEQFF. CDR3 nucleotide sequence: TGTGCCAGCACGAGTTATGTAAATGAGCAGTTCTTC.

This clonotype was recorded only once. A far larger clone is just one base off, so this is likely a read error. The chain recombines TRBV6-1 with TRBJ2-1; 7 positions agree with TRBD1. The trim removed 5 bases at V and 5 bases at J, leaving 3 bases unmatched. There are 13 residues in the CDR3. Germline V gene lookup returns CDR1 MNHNS and CDR2 SASEGT. As DNA, the CDR3 is TGTGCCAGCAGTTGGGACAGTAACAATGAGCAGTTCTTC. It encodes CASSWDSNNEQFF.

This clonotype qualifies as large. The V call is TRBV6-5, the J call TRBJ1-1, with TRBD1 matching 10 bases. V lost 7 bases to trimming and J lost 4 bases; unmatched junction nucleotides: 9. The V gene's germline CDR1 is MNHEY and CDR2 SVGAGI. CDR3 length equals 15 residues. CDR3 nucleotides: TGTGCCAGCACCGGACAGGGGGTTGGGAGCACTGAAGCTTTCTTT. The encoded protein is CASTGQGVGSTEAFF.

This clonotype showed up many times. V gene TRBV6-5 combines with J gene TRBJ2-5; possibly TRBD2 for D (6 bases). CDR3 length: 13 amino acids. V lost 7 bases and J 4 bases, leaving 13 bases between the germline ends. Per the germline V gene, CDR1 is MNHEY and CDR2 is SVGAGI. CDR3: CASNPAGRETQYF. The CDR3 DNA sequence: TGTGCCAGCAACCCGGCGGGGAGAGAGACCCAGTACTTC.

The table lists this clonotype with many counts. The chain has TRBV18 and TRBJ2-3, with D possibly TRBD2 on 6 matching bases. In germline, CDR1 is KGHSH, CDR2 LQKENI. The V end lost 4 bases, the J end lost 2 bases, and 13 bases lay between the germline ends. The CDR3 length is 15 residues. The CDR3 region has the DNA TGTGCCAGCTCACTTATTAGCGGATCCACAGATACGCAGTATTTT. This gives the protein CASSLISGSTDTQYF.

By proportion, this clonotype is medium-sized. The chain is built from TRBV6-6 and TRBJ2-7; possibly TRBD1 for D (6 bases). The CDR3 spans 14 residues. V was shortened by 6 bases and J by 0 bases, with 12 bases between the two germline ends. Germline values: CDR1 MNHNY, CDR2 SVGAGI (reference sequence). CDR3 protein: CASSLPTGSYEQYF. As DNA, the CDR3 is TGTGCCAGCAGCTTACCGACAGGCTCCTACGAGCAGTACTTC.

This clonotype was seen repeatedly, ten times or more. The gene calls are TRBV19 and TRBJ2-7; 7 bases are a match to TRBD1. The J segment lost 0 bases and the V segment lost 7 bases, leaving 9 bases of the junction unmatched. The germline V gene has CDR1 LNHDA and CDR2 SQIVND (reference sequence). This CDR3 is 15 amino acids long. The CDR3 DNA follows: TGTGCCAGTACCCTTAGAGGGACAGACTCCTACGAGCAGTACTTC. Its protein is CASTLRGTDSYEQYF.

There are many counts of this clonotype. The rearrangement uses TRBV13 and TRBJ1-3; D is possibly TRBD1 (6 bases). Germline V gene sequence: CDR1 PRHDT, CDR2 FYEKMQ (reference sequence). The length of the CDR3 is 16 residues. V gave up 5 bases and J gave up 3 bases, with 17 bases separating them. The CDR3 bases are TGTGCCAGCAGCCAAAGAGGGGGAACTGGTGGAAACACCATATATTTT. It is translated as CASSQRGGTGGNTIYF.